This record looks at one TCR beta chain sequence and its context. The antigen is unknown. The data derive from a study of cytomegalovirus exposure and HLA in healthy donors. This cohort consisted of healthy bone marrow donors. Study outcomes and limitations: Information on immune exposure was restricted to one variable (CMV serostatus).

The trim removed 5 bases at V and 5 bases at J, leaving 11 bases unmatched. This CDR3 has 15 residues. The germline gives CDR1 LNHDA, CDR2 SQIVND (reference sequence). The study ran its PCR with 60 Vbeta and 13 Jbeta primers. The protocol was immunoSEQ multiplex PCR, while the TCRdb copy is restricted to in-frame clones and leaves out a portion. In the table there are about 140,000 clones, over 65% of which are singletons. The sample comprised PBMCs. V and J are TRBV19 and TRBJ2-5, with 7 bases that match TRBD1. This sequence originates from a female donor in good health and CMV-seronegative. CDR3 coding DNA: TGTGCCAGTAGTGGCTCGACAGGGTTCGTGGAGACCCAGTACTTC. Amino acid sequence: CASSGSTGFVETQYF.